These 8 T cell receptor beta chains were all obtained from the same sample, sequenced in a study of CD8 T cells in ankylosing spondylitis. One entry per CDR3 protein, called by TCRdb with MiXCR from the 5' RACE reads. The data hold 130,000 to 150,000 distinct CDR3 sequences, with roughly 8.3% observed a single time. The specimen was synovial fluid, either unsorted or a sorted T cell fraction (not recorded which). The receptors come from a male donor with ankylosing spondylitis.

V and J are TRBV5-1 and TRBJ2-5; 9 bases are shared with TRBD1. The CDR3 covers 14 residues. V lost 5 bases, J lost 2 bases, and 4 bases stayed unmatched. Germline loops: CDR1 SGHRS, CDR2 YFSETQ. The CDR3 nucleotides read TGCGCCAGCAGGTTACAGGGGGCACAAGAGACCCAGTACTTC. Translation gives CASRLQGAQETQYF.

This clonotype was seen at least ten times. V usage is TRBV15 and J usage is TRBJ1-1; D unclear. This CDR3 has 15 amino acids. The V gene's germline CDR1 is LNHNV and CDR2 YYDKDF (reference sequence). Trimming removed 2 bases at V and 0 bases at J, with 10 bases between. CDR3 DNA: TGTGCCACCAGCAGAACGCTTACAGTGAACACTGAAGCTTTCTTT. This translates into CATSRTLTVNTEAFF.

There are many counts of this clonotype. This chain uses TRBV6-5 with TRBJ2-2; a weak D match, TRBD2 (6 bases). The CDR3 covers 15 residues. Germline V gives CDR1 MNHEY, CDR2 SVGAGI. Trimming left V 0 bases short and J 1 base short, with 6 bases between. CDR3 in amino acids: CASSYSAGNTGELFF. In DNA, the CDR3 is TGTGCCAGCAGTTACTCAGCGGGGAACACCGGGGAGCTGTTTTTT.

This clonotype was counted at least ten times. V gene TRBV2 combines with J gene TRBJ1-5; D is ambiguous. The V gene's germline CDR1 is SNHLY and CDR2 FYNNEI. The CDR3 covers 14 residues. V was clipped by 6 bases and J by 1 base, with 10 bases between them. The CDR3 DNA reads as TGTGCCAGCAGGACGGGCTTAAGCAATCAGCCCCAGCATTTT. It specifies CASRTGLSNQPQHF.

This clonotype was detected ten times or more. This sequence joins TRBV5-1 and TRBJ1-1; perhaps TRBD1 as D (6 bases). Germline CDR1 reads SGHRS; CDR2 reads YFSETQ. V lost 1 base and J 1 base, leaving 11 bases between the germline ends. The CDR3 consists of 15 residues. CDR3 in amino acids: CASSLFQGQNTEAFF. The CDR3 nucleotides read TGCGCCAGCAGCTTGTTTCAGGGGCAGAACACTGAAGCTTTCTTT.

This clonotype came up many times. The chain has TRBV7-9 and TRBJ1-2, with 9 bases matching TRBD1. CDR3 length: 16 residues. The germline gives CDR1 SEHNR, CDR2 FQNEAQ (reference sequence). Trimming took 5 bases from V and 5 from J; bases not matched to a gene: 12. CDR3 sequence: CASSPDRGGLWYGYTF. The CDR3 DNA reads as TGTGCCAGCAGCCCGGACAGGGGAGGTTTATGGTATGGCTACACCTTC. Looking up the rest from reference TRBV7-9 and TRBJ1-2 gives the full variable domain: DTGVSQNPRHKITKRGQNVTFRCDPISEHNRLYWYRQTLGQGPEFLTYFQNEAQLEKSRLLSDRFSAERPKGSFSTLEIQRTEQGDSAMYLCASSPDRGGLWYGYTFGSGTRLTVV.

This clonotype came up a few times. The chain employs TRBV28 and TRBJ1-3; D is undetermined. This CDR3 is built from 12 residues. V lost 1 base, J lost 6 bases, and 4 bases lay in between. In germline, CDR1 is MDHEN, CDR2 SYDVKM. The CDR3 reads CASSLFPNTIYF. DNA for the CDR3: TGTGCCAGCAGTTTATTTCCAAACACCATATATTTT.

This clonotype was counted once. The chain couples TRBV5-4 to TRBJ2-5; D is ambiguous. V lost 3 bases to trimming and J lost 3 bases, with 12 bases between them. Germline CDR1 is SGHNT and CDR2 is YYREEE (reference sequence). This CDR3 has 14 amino acids. CDR3 nucleotide sequence: TGTGCCAGCAGCTCCCCCCTCCGCGAAGAGACCCAGTACTTC. This codes for CASSSPLREETQYF. Full variable domain (missing parts from reference TRBV5-4 and TRBJ2-5): ETGVTQSPTHLIKTRGQQVTLRCSSQSGHNTVSWYQQALGQGPQFIFQYYREEENGRGNFPPRFSGLQFPNYSSELNVNALELDDSALYLCASSSPLREETQYFGPGTRLLVL.